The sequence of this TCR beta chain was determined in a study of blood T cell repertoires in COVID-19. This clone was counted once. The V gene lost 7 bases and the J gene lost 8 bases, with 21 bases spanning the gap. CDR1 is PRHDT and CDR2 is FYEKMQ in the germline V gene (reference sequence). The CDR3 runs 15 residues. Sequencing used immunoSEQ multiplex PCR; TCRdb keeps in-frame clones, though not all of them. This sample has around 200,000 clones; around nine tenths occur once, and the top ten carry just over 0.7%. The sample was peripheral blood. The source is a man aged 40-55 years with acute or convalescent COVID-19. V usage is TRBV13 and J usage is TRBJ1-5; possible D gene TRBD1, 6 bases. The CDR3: CASTSDRPLEKPQHF. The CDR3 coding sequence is TGTGCCAGCACCTCAGACAGGCCCTTAGAGAAGCCCCAGCATTTT.